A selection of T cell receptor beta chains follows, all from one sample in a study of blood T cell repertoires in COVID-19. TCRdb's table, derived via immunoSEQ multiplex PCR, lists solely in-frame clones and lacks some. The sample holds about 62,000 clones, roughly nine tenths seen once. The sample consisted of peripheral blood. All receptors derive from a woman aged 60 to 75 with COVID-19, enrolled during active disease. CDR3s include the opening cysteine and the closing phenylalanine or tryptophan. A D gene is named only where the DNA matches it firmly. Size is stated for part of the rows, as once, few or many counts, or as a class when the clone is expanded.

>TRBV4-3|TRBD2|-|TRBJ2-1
TGCGCCAGCAGCCCGCGGGAGGACCCCTACAATGAGCAGTTCTTC
CASSPREDPYNEQFF
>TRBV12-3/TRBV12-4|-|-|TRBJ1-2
TGTGCCAGCAGTTCGCATGACCGCGCTAGTACCTTC
CASSSHDRASTF
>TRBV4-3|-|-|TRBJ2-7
TGCGCCAGCAGCCAAGACTGGGGACTCTCCGAGCAGTACTTC
CASSQDWGLSEQYF
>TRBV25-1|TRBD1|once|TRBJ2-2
TGTGCCAGCAGTGCCGAAAGACCCGGGACAGGGAACACCGGGGAGCTGTTTTTT
CASSAERPGTGNTGELFF
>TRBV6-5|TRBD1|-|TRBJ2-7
TGTGCCAGCAGTAGACAGGGGGACCACGAGCAGTACTTC
CASSRQGDHEQYF
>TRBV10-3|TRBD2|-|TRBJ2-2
TGTGCCATCAGTGAGACTAGCGCGAACACCGGGGAGCTGTTTTTT
CAISETSANTGELFF
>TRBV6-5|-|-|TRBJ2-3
TGTGCCAGCAGTTCACCGAGCTTGGTAGATACGCAGTATTTT
CASSSPSLVDTQYF
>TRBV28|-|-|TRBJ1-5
TGTGCCAGCAGTTTCCCCGGGCAGGGGAACAATCAGCCCCAGCATTTT
CASSFPGQGNNQPQHF
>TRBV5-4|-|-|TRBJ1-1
TGTGCCAGCAGCTTGGAGCCTACTCTGAACACTGAAGCTTTCTTT
CASSLEPTLNTEAFF
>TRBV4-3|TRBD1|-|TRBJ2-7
TGCGCCAGCAGCCAAACACAGGGGTCATCCTACGAGCAGTACTTC
CASSQTQGSSYEQYF
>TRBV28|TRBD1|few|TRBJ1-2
TGTGCCAGCAGTAGGGCAGGGGGCGCGTCTGGCTACACCTTC
CASSRAGGASGYTF
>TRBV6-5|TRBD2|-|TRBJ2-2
TGTGCCAGCAGTCCACGGACTAGCGCGTCCGGGGAGCTGTTTTTT
CASSPRTSASGELFF
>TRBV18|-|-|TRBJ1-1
TGTGCCAGCTCACGAGATAATGGGGGGTGGGACACTGAAGCTTTCTTT
CASSRDNGGWDTEAFF
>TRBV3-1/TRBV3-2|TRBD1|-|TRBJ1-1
TGTGCCAGCAGCCTAAAGACAGGGGGCTCTGAAGCTTTCTTT
CASSLKTGGSEAFF
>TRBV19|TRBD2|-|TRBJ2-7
TGTGCCAGTACCCCTACTAGCGCCAGGTCCTACGAGCAGTACTTC
CASTPTSARSYEQYF
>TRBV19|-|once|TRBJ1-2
TGTGCCAGTAGTAAGGCGGCGTACAACTATGGCTACACCTTC
CASSKAAYNYGYTF
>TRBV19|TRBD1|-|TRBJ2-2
TGTGCCAGTAACCCTAGGGGACAGGGGGTCGCCGGGGAGCTGTTTTTT
CASNPRGQGVAGELFF
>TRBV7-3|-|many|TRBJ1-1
TGTGCCAGCAGCTTAATCTCGAGCGCTGAAGCTTTCTTT
CASSLISSAEAFF
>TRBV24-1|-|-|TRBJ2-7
TGTGCCACCAGTGATTTGCGGCAGCGAATAGGGGGGCAGTACTTC
CATSDLRQRIGGQYF
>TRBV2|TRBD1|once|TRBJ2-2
TGTGCCAGCAGTGATAGACAGGGTGACACCGGGGAGCTGTTTTTT
CASSDRQGDTGELFF
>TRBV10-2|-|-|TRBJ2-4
TGCGCCAGCAGTGAGTCCAGGGCCAAAAACATTCAGTACTTC
CASSESRAKNIQYF
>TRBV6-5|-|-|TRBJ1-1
TGTGCCAGCAGACGATCTACAGGGAACACTGAAGCTTTCTTT
CASRRSTGNTEAFF
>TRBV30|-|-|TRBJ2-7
TGTGCCTGGAGGGGGGGGGCGGGCTACGAGCAGTACTTC
CAWRGGAGYEQYF
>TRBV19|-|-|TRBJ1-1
TGTGCCAGTACCGAACAGAATACAGGGACGCCCATGAACACTGAAGCTTTCTTT
CASTEQNTGTPMNTEAFF
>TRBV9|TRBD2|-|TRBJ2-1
TGTGCCAGCAGCCCAGGGGTGACTAGCGTCTACAATGAGCAGTTCTTC
CASSPGVTSVYNEQFF
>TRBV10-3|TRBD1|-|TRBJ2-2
TGTGCCATCAGTGATAGAGGGGGCTTGGGCACCGGGGAGCTGTTTTTT
CAISDRGGLGTGELFF
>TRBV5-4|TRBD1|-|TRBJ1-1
TGTGCCAGCAGCCCTGGGACAGGGGGCGGTGAAGCTTTCTTT
CASSPGTGGGEAFF
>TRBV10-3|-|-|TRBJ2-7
TGTGCCATCAGCCCGGGGGGACAGGTAATCGAGCAGTACTTC
CAISPGGQVIEQYF
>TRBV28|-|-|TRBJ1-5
TGTGCCAGCAGTTTAGGGGGGTTGGTCGGCAATCAGCCCCAGCATTTT
CASSLGGLVGNQPQHF
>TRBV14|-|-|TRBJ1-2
TGTGCCAGCAGCCGGGACACTTCCTATGGCTACACCTTC
CASSRDTSYGYTF
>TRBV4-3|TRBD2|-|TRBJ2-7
TGCGCCAGCAGCCAAGCAGCCGGGACTAGCGGCTCCTACGAGCAGTACTTC
CASSQAAGTSGSYEQYF
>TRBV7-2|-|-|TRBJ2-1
TGTGCCAGCAGCTTATCTCAGGGGCGGAATGAGCAGTTCTTC
CASSLSQGRNEQFF
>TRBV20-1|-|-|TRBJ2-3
TGCAGTGCTAGTACGCCTAGCGCAGCAGATACGCAGTATTTT
CSASTPSAADTQYF
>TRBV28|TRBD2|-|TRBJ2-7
TGTGCCAGCAGTTTTGCGGCGGGAGCCTACGAGCAGTACTTC
CASSFAAGAYEQYF
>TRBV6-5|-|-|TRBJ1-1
TGTGCCAGCAGTTCGGCAGGGGCTTACGACACTGAAGCTTTCTTT
CASSSAGAYDTEAFF
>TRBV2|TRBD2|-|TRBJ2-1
TGTGCCAGCAAGGGCCTAGCGGTTAACAATGAGCAGTTCTTC
CASKGLAVNNEQFF
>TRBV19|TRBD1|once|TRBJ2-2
TGTGCCAGCCTTAGACAGGGGAGGAACGGGGAGCTGTTTTTT
CASLRQGRNGELFF
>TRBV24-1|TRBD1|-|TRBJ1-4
TGTGCCACCAGTGACAATGGACAGGGAGGCGAAAAACTGTTTTTT
CATSDNGQGGEKLFF
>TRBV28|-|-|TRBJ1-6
TGTGCCAGCAGTTTAGTACTACCAAGGGGCTCACCCCTCCACTTT
CASSLVLPRGSPLHF
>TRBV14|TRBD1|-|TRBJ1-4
TGTGCCAGTTCCGGGACAGTTAATGAAAAACTGTTTTTT
CASSGTVNEKLFF
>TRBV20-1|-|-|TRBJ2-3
TGCAGTGCTAGTATGACAGACGACACAGATACGCAGTATTTT
CSASMTDDTDTQYF
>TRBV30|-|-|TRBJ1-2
TGTGCCTGGAGCCCCTCGGACTATGGCTACACCTTC
CAWSPSDYGYTF
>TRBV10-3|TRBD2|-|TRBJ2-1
TGTGCCATCAGTGTAGCGGGTTACAATGAGCAGTTCTTC
CAISVAGYNEQFF